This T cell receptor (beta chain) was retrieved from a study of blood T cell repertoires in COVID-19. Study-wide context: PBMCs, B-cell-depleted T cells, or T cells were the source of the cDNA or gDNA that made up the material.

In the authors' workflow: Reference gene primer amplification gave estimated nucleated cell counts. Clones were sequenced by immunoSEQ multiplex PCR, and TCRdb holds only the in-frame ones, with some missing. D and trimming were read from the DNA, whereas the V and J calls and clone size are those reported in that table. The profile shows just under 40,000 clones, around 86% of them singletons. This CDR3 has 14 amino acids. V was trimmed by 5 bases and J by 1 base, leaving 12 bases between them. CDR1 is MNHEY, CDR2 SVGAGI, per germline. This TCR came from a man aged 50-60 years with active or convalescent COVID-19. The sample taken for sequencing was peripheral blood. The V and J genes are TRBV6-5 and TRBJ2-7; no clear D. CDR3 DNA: TGTGCCAGCAGTCTAGTGACTGATTCCTACGAGCAGTACTTC. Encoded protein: CASSLVTDSYEQYF.